This T cell receptor beta chain was sequenced for a study of glioma-infiltrating T cells after dendritic cell vaccination. Study context: Patients received autologous tumor lysate-pulsed dendritic cell vaccination between the early 2000s and the early 2010s. The vaccine used monocyte-derived dendritic cells pulsed overnight with autologous tumor lysate.

Blood PBMC samples: pre-vaccination, two weeks post third vaccination, and at tumor progression. The immunoSEQ assay amplified TCRB CDR3 from up to roughly 2 ug DNA. TCRdb's copy holds only in-frame clones and misses some; the assay was immunoSEQ multiplex PCR. The sample lists under 100,000 clones; more than 70% were seen once. Germline values: CDR1 SGHVS, CDR2 FQNEAQ. J was trimmed by 0 bases and V by 1 base; bases with no gene match: 9. This CDR3 has 17 amino acids. This clonotype originated in a human donor with glioblastoma. V and J are TRBV7-8 and TRBJ2-7; TRBD2 agrees at 7 bases. Sample: blood, taken before dendritic cell vaccination. Here the CDR3 reads CASSLGLGGVYSYEQYF. The CDR3, as DNA: TGTGCCAGCAGCTTAGGCCTTGGGGGGGTTTACTCCTACGAGCAGTACTTC.